What follows are 18 T cell receptor beta chains derived from one specimen sequenced in a study of T-cell memory formation after mild COVID-19. A single record per CDR3 protein comes from TCRdb applying MiXCR to the 5' RACE reads. The data contain some 130,000 distinct CDR3 sequences, approximately 6.2% of them seen just once; the ten biggest clones take up approximately 2.3%. Sequences were obtained from PBMCs or a T cell subset sorted from them (not recorded which). These TCRs come from an adult woman who had mild COVID-19 (a few samples of this study predate the infection). Cell type and time point are not known.

A few counts support this clonotype. Here the CDR3 DNA reads TGCGCCAGCAGCTGGACTCAGTACCAAGAGACCCAGTACTTC. Its protein product is CASSWTQYQETQYF. The chain is built from TRBV4-1 and TRBJ2-5, with D tentatively TRBD2 (5 bases). V was pared by 5 bases and J by 0 bases, with 10 bases between. This CDR3 region has 14 residues. Germline CDR1 is MGHRA and CDR2 is YSYEKL.

At least ten counts were recorded for this clonotype. This rearrangement joins TRBV7-9 to TRBJ2-7; 9 nucleotides align to TRBD1. V shed 6 bases and J 7 bases; nucleotides not matched to a gene: 16. Germline lookup yields CDR1 SEHNR and CDR2 FQNEAQ (reference sequence). The CDR3 consists of 16 residues. The CDR3 region has the DNA TGTGCCAGCAGATCGATTACAGGGGGCGGAAGTCGGGAGCAGTACTTC. The encoded protein is CASRSITGGGSREQYF.

This clonotype was seen ten or more times. J is TRBJ2-1 and V is TRBV7-2; 8 bases map to TRBD2. The germline CDR1 and CDR2 sequences are SGHTA and FQGNSA. V shed 6 bases and J 7 bases; nucleotides not matched to a gene: 5. CDR3 length: 13 residues. The CDR3 region has the DNA TGTGCCAGCAGAATAGCGGGAAAAAATGAGCAGTTCTTC. It yields the protein CASRIAGKNEQFF.

This clonotype was counted many times. V gene TRBV7-2 combines with J gene TRBJ1-6; D is unresolved. Trimming pared 1 base from V and 5 bases from J, leaving 9 bases between. The CDR3 length is 15 residues. CDR1 and CDR2 from the germline V gene are SGHTA and FQGNSA. This chain's CDR3 is CASSLVKANNSPLHF. CDR3 bases: TGTGCCAGCAGCTTAGTAAAGGCGAATAATTCACCCCTCCACTTT.

At least ten counts were recorded for this clonotype. The V gene is TRBV2, the J gene TRBJ2-7, with 9 bases aligning to TRBD1. CDR1 is SNHLY, CDR2 FYNNEI, per germline. The CDR3 spans 21 residues. J gave up 0 bases and V 4 bases, and 22 bases lay outside the gene matches. This chain's CDR3 is CASSAGDLGQGLMMYSYEQYF. The DNA for the CDR3 is TGTGCCAGCAGTGCCGGAGACCTAGGACAGGGGCTAATGATGTACTCCTACGAGCAGTACTTC. The full variable domain, rest sourced from reference TRBV2 and TRBJ2-7, is EPEVTQTPSHQVTQMGQEVILRCVPISNHLYFYWYRQILGQKVEFLVSFYNNEISEKSEIFDDQFSVERPDGSNFTLKIRSTKLEDSAMYFCASSAGDLGQGLMMYSYEQYFGPGTRLTVT.

This clonotype occurred many times. V gene TRBV7-2 combines with J gene TRBJ2-7; perhaps TRBD1 as D (6 bases). V was trimmed by 6 bases and J by 2 bases, leaving 17 bases between them. CDR3 length: 15 amino acids. From germline, CDR1 is SGHTA and CDR2 FQGNSA. DNA of the CDR3: TGTGCCAGCAGAGGACCTACAGGGAGCCCCTACGAGCAGTACTTC. Its protein product is CASRGPTGSPYEQYF.

This clonotype has more than one count but fewer than ten. The V call is TRBV20-1, the J call TRBJ2-7; no firm D call. CDR1 and CDR2 from the germline V gene are DFQATT and SNEGSKA (reference sequence). The length of the CDR3 is 15 residues. Trimming stripped 5 bases from V and 7 bases from J, with 24 bases between. Here the CDR3 DNA reads TGCAGTGCTTTTCGCTCTCCCGGGCCCCTTGGTGAGCAGTACTTC. This translates into CSAFRSPGPLGEQYF.

This chain connects TRBV11-2 to TRBJ2-1, with 9 positions matching TRBD2. Germline V gives CDR1 SGHAT, CDR2 FQNNGV. CDR3 length: 14 amino acids. The V segment lost 5 bases and the J segment 7 bases; nucleotides outside the gene matches: 6. The CDR3 loop reads CASSTRLAENEQFF. The DNA of the CDR3 is TGTGCCAGCAGCACAAGACTAGCGGAGAATGAGCAGTTCTTC.

A few counts support this clonotype. CDR3 coding DNA: TGTGCCAGCAGTTGGGGATCCGGCACAGATACGCAGTATTTT. Its translation: CASSWGSGTDTQYF. The V gene is TRBV7-9, the J gene TRBJ2-3, with D uncertain. The V gene lost 6 bases and the J gene lost 1 base, with 11 bases spanning the gap. Per the germline V gene, CDR1 is SEHNR and CDR2 is FQNEAQ (reference sequence). This CDR3 comprises 14 residues.

This clonotype was seen many times. This chain links TRBV7-9 with TRBJ2-5; TRBD2 aligns across 12 bases. J lost 5 bases, V lost 4 bases, and 11 bases had no gene match. The CDR3 sequence is 17 residues long. Germline values: CDR1 SEHNR, CDR2 FQNEAQ (reference sequence). The CDR3 here is CASSSPLAGGPHETQYF. CDR3 DNA sequence: TGTGCCAGCAGCTCTCCTCTAGCGGGAGGGCCTCACGAGACCCAGTACTTC.

This clonotype was seen more than once but under ten times. The chain couples TRBV20-1 to TRBJ1-1; no clear D. The ends were cut back, 4 bases at V and 1 base at J, with 10 bases in the middle. This CDR3 has 13 residues. Germline CDR1 reads DFQATT; CDR2 reads SNEGSKA (reference sequence). CDR3 DNA: TGCAGTGCTACTGGTCGGAAGAACACTGAAGCTTTCTTT. Translating gives CSATGRKNTEAFF.

This clonotype was counted between two and nine times. In nucleotides, the CDR3 is TGCGCCAGCAGCCCCGGACAGGGACAGTACTTC. Amino acid sequence: CASSPGQGQYF. J is TRBJ2-7 and V is TRBV5-1; TRBD1 matches at 8 bases. V gave up 4 bases and J gave up 10 bases; unmatched junction bases: 4. The CDR3 loop spans 11 amino acids. The V gene's germline CDR1 is SGHRS and CDR2 YFSETQ. Full variable domain (outside the CDR3, taken from reference TRBV5-1 and TRBJ2-7): KAGVTQTPRYLIKTRGQQVTLSCSPISGHRSVSWYQQTPGQGLQFLFEYFSETQRNKGNFPGRFSGRQFSNSRSEMNVSTLELGDSALYLCASSPGQGQYFGPGTRLTVT.

At least ten counts were recorded for this clonotype. The chain is built from TRBV7-6 and TRBJ1-1; the match to TRBD1 covers 7 bases. Trimming removed 5 bases from V and 1 base from J; junction bases left unmatched: 7. Germline V gene lookup returns CDR1 SGHVS and CDR2 FNYEAQ. The CDR3 runs 15 residues. CDR3 nucleotide sequence: TGTGCCAGCAGCCAAGGGACAGCTTCGAACACTGAAGCTTTCTTT. Protein product: CASSQGTASNTEAFF.

This clonotype was seen at least ten times. This chain links TRBV5-1 with TRBJ2-1; TRBD2 aligns across 9 bases. The junction had 10 bases not matched to a gene; V was cut back by 2 bases and J by 7 bases. Germline V gene data show CDR1 as SGHRS and CDR2 as YFSETQ. The CDR3 spans 16 residues. CDR3 sequence (DNA): TGCGCCAGCAGCTTATTAGGTAGCGGGAGTTCTAATGAGCAGTTCTTC. Protein sequence: CASSLLGSGSSNEQFF.

There are many counts of this clonotype. CDR3 bases: TGTGCCAGCAGTCCGGGGCCGACCTATAATTCACCCCTCCACTTT. This codes for CASSPGPTYNSPLHF. This chain links TRBV6-1 with TRBJ1-6, with D perhaps TRBD1 (5 bases). Germline CDR1 is MNHNS and CDR2 is SASEGT. This CDR3 is 15 amino acids long. The V gene lost 5 bases and the J gene lost 2 bases, with 10 bases spanning the gap.

This clonotype was found many times. V gene TRBV7-9 combines with J gene TRBJ2-5; 11 nucleotides align to TRBD1. The CDR3 runs to 14 residues. Germline V gives CDR1 SEHNR, CDR2 FQNEAQ (reference sequence). Trimming took 5 bases from V and 5 from J; bases not matched to a gene: 4. CDR3: CASSPDRGLETQYF. DNA of the CDR3: TGTGCCAGCAGCCCGGACAGGGGGCTTGAGACCCAGTACTTC.

This clonotype was found a few times. The genes are TRBV10-3 and TRBJ2-7; D possibly matches TRBD1 or TRBD2 (5 bases each). The CDR3 sequence is 12 residues long. V was pared by 6 bases and J by 0 bases, with 6 bases between. Germline V gene data show CDR1 as ENHRY and CDR2 as SYGVKD. The DNA of the CDR3 is TGTGCCATCAGGGGGGACTCCTACGAGCAGTACTTC. Its translation is CAIRGDSYEQYF.

This clonotype was recorded a few times. V usage is TRBV3-1 and J usage is TRBJ1-2, with a weak D call TRBD1 (5 bases). Trimming pared 6 bases from V and 4 bases from J, leaving 15 bases between. This CDR3 has 14 amino acids. In germline, CDR1 is LGHDT, CDR2 YNNKEL (reference sequence). CDR3 sequence (DNA): TGTGCCAGCAGGCCAACAGGAGGGAGCTATGGCTACACCTTC. Its translation: CASRPTGGSYGYTF.